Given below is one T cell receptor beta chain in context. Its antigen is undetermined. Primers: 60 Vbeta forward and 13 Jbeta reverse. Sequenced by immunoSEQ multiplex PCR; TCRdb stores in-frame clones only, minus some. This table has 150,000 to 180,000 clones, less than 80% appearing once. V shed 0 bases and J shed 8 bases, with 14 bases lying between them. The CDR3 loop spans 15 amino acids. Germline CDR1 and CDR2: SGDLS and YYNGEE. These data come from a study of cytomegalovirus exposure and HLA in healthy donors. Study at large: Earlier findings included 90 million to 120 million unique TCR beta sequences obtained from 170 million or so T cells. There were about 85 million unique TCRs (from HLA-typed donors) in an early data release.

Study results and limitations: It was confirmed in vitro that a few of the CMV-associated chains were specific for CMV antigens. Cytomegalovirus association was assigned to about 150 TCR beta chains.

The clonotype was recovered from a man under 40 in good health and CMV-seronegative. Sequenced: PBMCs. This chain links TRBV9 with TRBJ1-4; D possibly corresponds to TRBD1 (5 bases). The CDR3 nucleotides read TGTGCCAGCAGCGTAGGGGGACTCCTGGAGGAAAAACTGTTTTTT. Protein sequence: CASSVGGLLEEKLFF.